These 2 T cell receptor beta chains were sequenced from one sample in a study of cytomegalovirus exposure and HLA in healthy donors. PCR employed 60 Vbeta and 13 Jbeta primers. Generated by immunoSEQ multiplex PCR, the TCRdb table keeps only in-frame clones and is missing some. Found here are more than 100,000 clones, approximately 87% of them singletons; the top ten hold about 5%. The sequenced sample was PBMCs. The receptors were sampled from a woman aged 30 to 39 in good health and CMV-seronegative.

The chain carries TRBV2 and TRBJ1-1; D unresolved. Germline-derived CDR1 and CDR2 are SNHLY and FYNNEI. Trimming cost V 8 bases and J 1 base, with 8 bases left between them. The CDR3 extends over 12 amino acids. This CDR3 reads CASRRENTEAFF. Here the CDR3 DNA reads TGTGCCAGCCGACGGGAGAACACTGAAGCTTTCTTT.

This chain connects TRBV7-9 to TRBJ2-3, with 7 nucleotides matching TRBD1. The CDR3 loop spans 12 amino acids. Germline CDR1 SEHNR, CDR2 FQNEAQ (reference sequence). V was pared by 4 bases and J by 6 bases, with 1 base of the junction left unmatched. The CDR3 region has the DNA TGTGCCAGCAGCTCCAGGGGGGATACGCAGTATTTT. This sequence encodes CASSSRGDTQYF. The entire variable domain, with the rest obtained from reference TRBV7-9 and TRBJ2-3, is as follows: DTGVSQNPRHKITKRGQNVTFRCDPISEHNRLYWYRQTLGQGPEFLTYFQNEAQLEKSRLLSDRFSAERPKGSFSTLEIQRTEQGDSAMYLCASSSRGDTQYFGPGTRLTVL.